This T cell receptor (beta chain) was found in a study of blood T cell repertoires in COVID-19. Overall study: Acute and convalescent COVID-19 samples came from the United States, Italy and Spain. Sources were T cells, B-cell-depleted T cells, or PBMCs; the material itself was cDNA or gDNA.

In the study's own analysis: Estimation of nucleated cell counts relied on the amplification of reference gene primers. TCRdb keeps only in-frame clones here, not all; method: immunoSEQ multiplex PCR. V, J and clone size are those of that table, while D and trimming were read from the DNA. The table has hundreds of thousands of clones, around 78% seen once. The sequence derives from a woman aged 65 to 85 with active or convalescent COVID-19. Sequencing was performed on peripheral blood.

The CDR3 nucleotides read TGCAGCGTTGACCTACAAGAGACCCAGTACTTC. Translation: CSVDLQETQYF. This chain links TRBV29-1 with TRBJ2-5; D uncertain. CDR3 length: 11 residues. The germline V gene has CDR1 SQVTM and CDR2 ANQGSEA. V lost 3 bases and J 2 bases, leaving 4 bases between the germline ends.